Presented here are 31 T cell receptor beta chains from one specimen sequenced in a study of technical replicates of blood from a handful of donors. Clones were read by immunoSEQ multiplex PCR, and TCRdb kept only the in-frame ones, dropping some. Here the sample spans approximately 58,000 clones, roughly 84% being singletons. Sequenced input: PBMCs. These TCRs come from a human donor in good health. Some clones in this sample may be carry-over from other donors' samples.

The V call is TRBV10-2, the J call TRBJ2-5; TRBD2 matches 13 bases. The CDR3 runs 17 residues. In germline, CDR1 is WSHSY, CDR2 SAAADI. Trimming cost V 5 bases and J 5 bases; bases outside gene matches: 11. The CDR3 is CASSPYGLAGDVETQYF. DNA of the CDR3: TGCGCCAGCAGTCCATACGGACTAGCGGGAGATGTTGAGACCCAGTACTTC.

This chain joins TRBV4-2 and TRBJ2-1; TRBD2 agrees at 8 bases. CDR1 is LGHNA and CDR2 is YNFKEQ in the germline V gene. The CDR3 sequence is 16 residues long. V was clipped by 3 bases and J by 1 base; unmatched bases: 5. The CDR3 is CASSHQAGASYNEQFF. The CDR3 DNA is TGTGCCAGCAGCCACCAAGCGGGAGCGTCCTACAATGAGCAGTTCTTC.

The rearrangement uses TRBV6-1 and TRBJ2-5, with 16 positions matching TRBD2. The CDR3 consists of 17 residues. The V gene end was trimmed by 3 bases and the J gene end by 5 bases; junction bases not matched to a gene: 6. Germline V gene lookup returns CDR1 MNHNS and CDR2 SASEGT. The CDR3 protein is CASSDGTSGGARETQYF. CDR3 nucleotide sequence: TGTGCCAGCAGTGACGGGACTAGCGGGGGGGCACGGGAGACCCAGTACTTC.

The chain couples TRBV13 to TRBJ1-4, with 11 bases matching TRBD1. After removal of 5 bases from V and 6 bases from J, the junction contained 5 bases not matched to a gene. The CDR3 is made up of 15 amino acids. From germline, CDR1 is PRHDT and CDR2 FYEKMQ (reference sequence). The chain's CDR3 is CASSPGQGAHEKLFF. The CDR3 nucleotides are TGTGCCAGCAGCCCAGGACAGGGGGCGCATGAAAAACTGTTTTTT. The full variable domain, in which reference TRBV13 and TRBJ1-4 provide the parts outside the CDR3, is AAGVIQSPRHLIKEKRETATLKCYPIPRHDTVYWYQQGPGQDPQFLISFYEKMQSDKGSIPDRFSAQQFSDYHSELNMSSLELGDSALYFCASSPGQGAHEKLFFGSGTQLSVL.

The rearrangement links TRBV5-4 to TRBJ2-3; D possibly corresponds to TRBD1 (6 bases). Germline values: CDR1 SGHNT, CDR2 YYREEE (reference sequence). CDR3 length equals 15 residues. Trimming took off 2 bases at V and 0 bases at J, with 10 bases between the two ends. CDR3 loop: CASSFGQTSTDTQYF. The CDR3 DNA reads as TGTGCCAGCAGCTTCGGACAGACTAGCACAGATACGCAGTATTTT.

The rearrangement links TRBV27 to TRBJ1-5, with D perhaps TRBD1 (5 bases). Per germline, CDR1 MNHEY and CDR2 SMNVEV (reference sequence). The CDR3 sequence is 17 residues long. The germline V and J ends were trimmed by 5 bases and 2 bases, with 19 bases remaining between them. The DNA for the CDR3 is TGTGCCAGCAGTCCTCCTCGGGGGGTTGAAGGCAATCAGCCCCAGCATTTT. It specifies CASSPPRGVEGNQPQHF.

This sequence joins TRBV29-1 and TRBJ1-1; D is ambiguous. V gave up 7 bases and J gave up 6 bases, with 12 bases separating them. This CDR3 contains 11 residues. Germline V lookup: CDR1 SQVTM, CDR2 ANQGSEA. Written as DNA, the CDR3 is TGCAGCGGGGAGGGAGGTTCTGAAGCTTTCTTT. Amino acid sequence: CSGEGGSEAFF.

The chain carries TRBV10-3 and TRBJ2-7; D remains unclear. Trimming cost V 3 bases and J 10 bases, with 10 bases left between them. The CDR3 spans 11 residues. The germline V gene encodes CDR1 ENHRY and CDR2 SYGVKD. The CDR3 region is CAISDPPIQYF. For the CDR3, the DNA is TGTGCCATCAGTGACCCCCCTATCCAGTACTTC.

The CDR3 bases are TGTGCCAGCAGCTTAGATAGCAGAAACTATGGCTACACCTTC. This encodes CASSLDSRNYGYTF. V and J are TRBV11-2 and TRBJ1-2; no firm D call. In germline, CDR1 is SGHAT, CDR2 FQNNGV. V lost 0 bases and J lost 2, with 7 bases in between. This CDR3 contains 14 residues.

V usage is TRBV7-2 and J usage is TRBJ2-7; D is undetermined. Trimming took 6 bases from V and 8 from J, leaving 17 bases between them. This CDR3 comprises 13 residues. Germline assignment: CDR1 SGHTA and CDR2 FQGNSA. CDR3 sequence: CASSLPSDLKQYF. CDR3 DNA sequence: TGTGCCAGCAGTCTACCAAGCGATCTGAAGCAGTACTTC.

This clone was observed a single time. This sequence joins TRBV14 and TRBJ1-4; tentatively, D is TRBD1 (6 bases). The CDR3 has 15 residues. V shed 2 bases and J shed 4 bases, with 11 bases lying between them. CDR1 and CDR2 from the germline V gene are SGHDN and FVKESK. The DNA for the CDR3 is TGTGCCAGCAGCCAAACAGGGTCGGTTAATGAAAAACTGTTTTTT. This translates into CASSQTGSVNEKLFF.

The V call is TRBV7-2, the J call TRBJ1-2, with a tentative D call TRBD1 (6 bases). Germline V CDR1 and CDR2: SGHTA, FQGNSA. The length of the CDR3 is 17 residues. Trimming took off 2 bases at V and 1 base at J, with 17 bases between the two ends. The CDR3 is CASSLPLRGQINYGYTF. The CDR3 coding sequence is TGTGCCAGCAGCTTACCCTTGCGAGGACAGATTAACTATGGCTACACCTTC.

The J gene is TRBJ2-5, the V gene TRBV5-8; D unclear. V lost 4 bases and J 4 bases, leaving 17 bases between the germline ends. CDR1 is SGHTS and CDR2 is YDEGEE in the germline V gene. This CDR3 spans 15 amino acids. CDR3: CASSPLYTRRETQYF. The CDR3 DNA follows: TGTGCCAGCAGCCCCTTATATACGAGAAGAGAGACCCAGTACTTC.

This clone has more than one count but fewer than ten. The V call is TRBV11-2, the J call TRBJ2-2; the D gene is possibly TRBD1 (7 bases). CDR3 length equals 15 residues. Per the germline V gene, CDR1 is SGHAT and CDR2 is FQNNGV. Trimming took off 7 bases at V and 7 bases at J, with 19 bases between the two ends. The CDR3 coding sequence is TGTGCCAGCACAAGATCCGGGACAGCGGGCGGGGAGCTGTTTTTT. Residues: CASTRSGTAGGELFF. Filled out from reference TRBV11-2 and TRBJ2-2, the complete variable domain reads EAGVAQSPRYKIIEKRQSVAFWCNPISGHATLYWYQQILGQGPKLLIQFQNNGVVDDSQLPKDRFSAERLKGVDSTLKIQPAKLEDSAVYLCASTRSGTAGGELFFGEGSRLTVL.

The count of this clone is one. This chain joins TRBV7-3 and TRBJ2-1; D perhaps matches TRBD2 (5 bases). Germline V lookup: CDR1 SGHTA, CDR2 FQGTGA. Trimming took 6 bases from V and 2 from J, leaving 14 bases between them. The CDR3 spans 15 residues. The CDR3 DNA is TGTGCCAGCAGTTCTGGACTCCCTCCCTACAATGAGCAGTTCTTC. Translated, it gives CASSSGLPPYNEQFF.

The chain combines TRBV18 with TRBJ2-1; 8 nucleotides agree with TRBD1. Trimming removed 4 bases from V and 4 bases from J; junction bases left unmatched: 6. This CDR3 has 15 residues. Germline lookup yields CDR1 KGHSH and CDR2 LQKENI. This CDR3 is CASSLGTGNYNEQFF. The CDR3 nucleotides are TGTGCCAGCTCACTAGGGACAGGTAATTACAATGAGCAGTTCTTC.

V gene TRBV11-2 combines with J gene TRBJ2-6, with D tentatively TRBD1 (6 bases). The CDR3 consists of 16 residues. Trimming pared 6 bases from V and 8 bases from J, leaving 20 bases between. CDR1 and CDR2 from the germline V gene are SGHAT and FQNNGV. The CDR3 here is CASSTGLLPGPNVLTF. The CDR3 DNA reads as TGTGCCAGCAGTACAGGGTTACTCCCGGGTCCCAACGTCCTGACTTTC. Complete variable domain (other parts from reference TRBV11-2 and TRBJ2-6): EAGVAQSPRYKIIEKRQSVAFWCNPISGHATLYWYQQILGQGPKLLIQFQNNGVVDDSQLPKDRFSAERLKGVDSTLKIQPAKLEDSAVYLCASSTGLLPGPNVLTFGAGSRLTVL.

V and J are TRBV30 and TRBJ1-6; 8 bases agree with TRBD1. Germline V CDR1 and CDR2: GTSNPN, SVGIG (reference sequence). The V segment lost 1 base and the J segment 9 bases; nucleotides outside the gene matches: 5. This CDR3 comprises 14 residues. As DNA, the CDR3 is TGTGCCTGGAGTGCAGGGACAGGTGCTTCACCCCTCCACTTT. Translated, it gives CAWSAGTGASPLHF.

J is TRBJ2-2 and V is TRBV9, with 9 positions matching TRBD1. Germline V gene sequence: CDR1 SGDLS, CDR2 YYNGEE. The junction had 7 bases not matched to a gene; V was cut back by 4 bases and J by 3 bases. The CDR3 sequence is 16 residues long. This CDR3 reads CASSLRDRADTGELFF. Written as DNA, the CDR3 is TGTGCCAGCAGCCTCAGGGACAGGGCGGACACCGGGGAGCTGTTTTTT.

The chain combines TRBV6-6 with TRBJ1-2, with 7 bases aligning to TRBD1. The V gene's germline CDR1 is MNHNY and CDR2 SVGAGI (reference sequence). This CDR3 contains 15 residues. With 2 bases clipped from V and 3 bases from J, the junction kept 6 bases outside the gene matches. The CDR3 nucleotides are TGTGCCAGCAGTTACCCCAGGGGGAGTGACTATGGCTACACCTTC. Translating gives CASSYPRGSDYGYTF.

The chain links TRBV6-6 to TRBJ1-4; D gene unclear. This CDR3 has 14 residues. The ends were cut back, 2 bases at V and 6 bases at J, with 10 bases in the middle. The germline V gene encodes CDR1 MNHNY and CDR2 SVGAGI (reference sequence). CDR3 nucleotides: TGTGCCAGCAGTTACACTGCTAAATATGAAAAACTGTTTTTT. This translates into CASSYTAKYEKLFF.

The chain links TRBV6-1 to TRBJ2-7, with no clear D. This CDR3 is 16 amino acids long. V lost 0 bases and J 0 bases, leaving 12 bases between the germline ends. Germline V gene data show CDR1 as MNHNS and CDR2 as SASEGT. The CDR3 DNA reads TGTGCCAGCAGTGAAGCGCTTGGGCAGTCCTCCTACGAGCAGTACTTC. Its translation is CASSEALGQSSYEQYF.

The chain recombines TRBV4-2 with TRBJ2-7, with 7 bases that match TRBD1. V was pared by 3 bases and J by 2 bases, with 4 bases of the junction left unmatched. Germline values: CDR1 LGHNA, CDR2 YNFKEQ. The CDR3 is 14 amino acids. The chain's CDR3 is CASSHQGTAYEQYF. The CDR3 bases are TGTGCCAGCAGCCACCAGGGGACAGCCTACGAGCAGTACTTC.

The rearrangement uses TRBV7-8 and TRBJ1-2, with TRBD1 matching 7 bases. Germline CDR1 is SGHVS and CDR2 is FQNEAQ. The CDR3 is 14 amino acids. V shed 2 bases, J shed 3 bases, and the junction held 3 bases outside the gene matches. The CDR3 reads CASSLTGAHYGYTF. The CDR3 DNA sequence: TGTGCCAGCAGCTTAACAGGGGCTCACTATGGCTACACCTTC.

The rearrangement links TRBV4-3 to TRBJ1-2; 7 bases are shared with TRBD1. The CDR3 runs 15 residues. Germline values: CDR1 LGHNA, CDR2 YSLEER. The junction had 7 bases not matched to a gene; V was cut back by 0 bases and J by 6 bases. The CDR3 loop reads CASSQDRDSVHGYTF. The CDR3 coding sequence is TGCGCCAGCAGCCAAGACCGGGACAGCGTTCATGGCTACACCTTC.

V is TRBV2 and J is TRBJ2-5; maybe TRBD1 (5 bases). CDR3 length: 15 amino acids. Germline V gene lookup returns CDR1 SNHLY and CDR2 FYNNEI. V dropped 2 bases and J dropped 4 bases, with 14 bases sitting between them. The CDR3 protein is CASSEMGQWGETQYF. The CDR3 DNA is TGTGCCAGCAGTGAAATGGGGCAGTGGGGAGAGACCCAGTACTTC.

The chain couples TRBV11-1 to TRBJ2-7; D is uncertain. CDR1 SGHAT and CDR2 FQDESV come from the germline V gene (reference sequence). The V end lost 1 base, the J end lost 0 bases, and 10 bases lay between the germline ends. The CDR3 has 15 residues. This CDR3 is CASSLEPLSSYEQYF. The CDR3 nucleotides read TGTGCCAGCAGCTTAGAGCCCCTTAGCTCCTACGAGCAGTACTTC.

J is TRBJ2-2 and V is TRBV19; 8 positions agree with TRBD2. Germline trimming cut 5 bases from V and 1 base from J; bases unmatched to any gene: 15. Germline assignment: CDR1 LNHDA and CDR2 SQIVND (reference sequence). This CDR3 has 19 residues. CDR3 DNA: TGTGCCAGTAGTCGCCTGCCCCCCCCTAGCGGGCAGAACACCGGGGAGCTGTTTTTT. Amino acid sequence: CASSRLPPPSGQNTGELFF.

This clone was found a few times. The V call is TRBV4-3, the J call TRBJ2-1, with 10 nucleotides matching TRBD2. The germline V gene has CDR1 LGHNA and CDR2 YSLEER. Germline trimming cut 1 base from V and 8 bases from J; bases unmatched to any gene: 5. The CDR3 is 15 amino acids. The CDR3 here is CASSQGSGGWDEQFF. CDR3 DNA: TGCGCCAGCAGCCAAGGTAGCGGGGGGTGGGATGAGCAGTTCTTC.

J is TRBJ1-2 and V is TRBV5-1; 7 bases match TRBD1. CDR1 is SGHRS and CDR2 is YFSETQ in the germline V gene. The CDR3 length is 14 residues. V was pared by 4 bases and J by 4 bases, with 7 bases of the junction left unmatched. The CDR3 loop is CASSEAGTAYGYTF. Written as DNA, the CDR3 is TGCGCCAGCAGCGAAGCAGGGACAGCCTATGGCTACACCTTC.

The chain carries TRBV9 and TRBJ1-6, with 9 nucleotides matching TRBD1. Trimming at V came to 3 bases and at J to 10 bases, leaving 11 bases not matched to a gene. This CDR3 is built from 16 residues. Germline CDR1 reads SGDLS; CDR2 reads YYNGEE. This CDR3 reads CASSGPGTGLGSPLHF. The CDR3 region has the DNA TGTGCCAGCAGCGGACCCGGGACAGGGCTCGGATCACCCCTCCACTTT. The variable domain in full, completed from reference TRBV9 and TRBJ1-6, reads DSGVTQTPKHLITATGQRVTLRCSPRSGDLSVYWYQQSLDQGLQFLIQYYNGEERAKGNILERFSAQQFPDLHSELNLSSLELGDSALYFCASSGPGTGLGSPLHFGNGTRLTVT.